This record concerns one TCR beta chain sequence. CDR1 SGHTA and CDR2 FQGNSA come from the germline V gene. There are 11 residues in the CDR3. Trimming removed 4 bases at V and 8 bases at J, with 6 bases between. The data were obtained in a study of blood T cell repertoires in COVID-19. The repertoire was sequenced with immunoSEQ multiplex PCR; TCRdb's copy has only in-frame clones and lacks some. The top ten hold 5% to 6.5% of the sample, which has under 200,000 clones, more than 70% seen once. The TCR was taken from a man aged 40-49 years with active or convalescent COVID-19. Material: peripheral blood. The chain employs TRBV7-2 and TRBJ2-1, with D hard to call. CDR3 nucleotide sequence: TGTGCCAGCAGCTCCCGGGATGAGCAGTTCTTC. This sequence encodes CASSSRDEQFF.